The source of this T cell receptor beta chain is a study of regulatory T cells in long-lasting Graves disease. Study background: Recently diagnosed Graves' patients had received antithyroid drugs for under 3 months.

CDR3 length: 16 amino acids. Germline assignment: CDR1 MNHNS and CDR2 SASEGT. V was clipped by 7 bases and J by 0 bases, with 16 bases between them. The sample's time point: newly diagnosed GD, antithyroid drugs for less than 3 months. RNA from PBMCs was the source of the TCR library. Libraries of TCR beta came from iRepertoire HTBI primers plus Arm-PCR of CDR3 regions. TCRdb analysed the multiplex PCR reads with MiXCR anew, one entry per CDR3 protein. The sample includes 400,000 to 500,000 distinct CDR3 sequences, about 15% of them seen just once. These same records also appear under a second study, on T cells in Graves' hyperthyroidism and ophthalmopathy. That report notes: Initially, a first-round RT-PCR of the TCR CDR3 employed the HTBI primer set.

The sample in question was peripheral blood mononuclear cells (PBMCs), obtained at new diagnosis, from a patient treated with antithyroid drugs. The clonotype originates from a woman under 30 with Graves disease. The V and J genes are TRBV6-1 and TRBJ2-1; D gene unclear. The DNA of the CDR3 is TGTGCCAGCACCCGGTCCAGCAAGAGCTCCTACAATGAGCAGTTCTTC. As protein: CASTRSSKSSYNEQFF.